These 8 T cell receptor beta chains originate from one sample sequenced in a study of CD8 T cells in Susac syndrome (dated by TCRdb to between 2018 and 2021). The library was prepared using the immunoSEQ multiplex PCR assay. RNA was extracted using the RNeasy kit, and roughly 0.45 to 1 ug of the RNA was reverse transcribed with random hexamers. TCRdb reprocessed the public reads (quality trimming at Q25 with fastp, clone calling with MiXCR) and kept in-frame beta chains. Records with the same CDR3 protein are collapsed into one entry carrying the most frequent genes and DNA. The sample includes fewer than 80,000 distinct CDR3 sequences, with 95% observed a single time. 0.2% to 0.25% of the sample belongs to the ten largest clones. Sequenced material: CD8+ T cells from PBMCs. Source of these receptors: a human donor in good health.

V is TRBV25-1 and J is TRBJ2-5; D remains unclear. The germline V gene encodes CDR1 MGHDK and CDR2 SYGVNS. The CDR3 runs to 10 residues. With 8 bases removed from V and 5 bases from J, the gap between germline ends came to 6 bases. The CDR3 DNA sequence: TGTGCCAGCGGAAGTGAGACCCAGTACTTC. As protein: CASGSETQYF.

The DNA for the CDR3 is TGCGCCAGCAGCCAAGAAATCCCGGGGGGGCCCGGAGATACGCAGTATTTT. Protein product: CASSQEIPGGPGDTQYF. This sequence joins TRBV4-1 and TRBJ2-3; TRBD2 matches 8 bases. Losses at the gene ends were 0 bases for V and 5 bases for J; bases not matched to a gene: 10. CDR3 length: 17 amino acids. Germline V gene lookup returns CDR1 MGHRA and CDR2 YSYEKL.

V gene TRBV12-3 or TRBV12-4 combines with J gene TRBJ2-2; D gene unclear. V was cut by 2 bases and J by 5 bases, with 9 bases left in between. The CDR3 has 14 residues. CDR3 amino acids: CASSLTGWTGELFF. CDR3 in DNA: TGTGCCAGCAGTTTAACCGGGTGGACCGGGGAGCTGTTTTTT.

This chain joins TRBV5-1 and TRBJ2-7, with D perhaps given as TRBD1 or TRBD2 (5 bases each). The CDR3 length is 15 residues. Germline values: CDR1 SGHRS, CDR2 YFSETQ. Trimming stripped 0 bases from V and 2 bases from J, with 12 bases between. The CDR3 nucleotides read TGCGCCAGCAGCTTGGGGGGACCAGCAGCCTACGAGCAGTACGTC. Its translation: CASSLGGPAAYEQYV.

The chain links TRBV4-3 to TRBJ2-7; D gene ambiguous. This CDR3 is 14 amino acids long. Germline assignment: CDR1 LGHNA and CDR2 YSLEER. The V end was cut by 2 bases, the J end by 0 bases, with 8 bases between. CDR3: CASSQSLSSYEQYV. The DNA for the CDR3 is TGCGCCAGCAGCCAAAGTTTGAGCTCCTACGAGCAGTACGTC.

The V and J genes are TRBV9 and TRBJ2-1; 9 nucleotides match TRBD1. Germline assignment: CDR1 SGDLS and CDR2 YYNGEE. V shed 4 bases and J 7 bases; nucleotides not matched to a gene: 9. The CDR3 is 15 residues long. CDR3 protein: CASSPWTGVENEQFF. The CDR3 bases are TGTGCCAGCAGCCCTTGGACAGGGGTAGAAAATGAGCAGTTCTTC.

This chain links TRBV29-1 with TRBJ2-3; TRBD2 agrees at 10 bases. CDR1 and CDR2 (germline): SQVTM, ANQGSEA. The CDR3 has 14 amino acids. V shed 8 bases and J 4 bases; nucleotides not matched to a gene: 9. Here the CDR3 DNA reads TGCAGCCTATGGAGCGGGGGGGCTGCAGATACGCAGTATTTT. It translates to CSLWSGGAADTQYF.

The rearrangement links TRBV2 to TRBJ2-7; the D gene could be TRBD1 or TRBD2 (5 bases each). CDR3 length equals 13 residues. Trimming pared 3 bases from V and 7 bases from J, leaving 13 bases between. CDR1 is SNHLY, CDR2 FYNNEI, per germline. The CDR3 bases are TGTGCCAGCAGTGAGGGACCAAATCGGGAGCAGTACGTC. Translating it yields CASSEGPNREQYV.